The 28 T cell receptor beta chains given below trace back to one sample, sequenced in a study of blood T cell repertoires in COVID-19. Assay: immunoSEQ multiplex PCR; the TCRdb copy retains only in-frame clones and omits some. The data show some 200,000 clones, with approximately 85% seen just once and 2% to 3% held by the top ten. The sequenced material came from peripheral blood. The receptor set was obtained from a woman aged 70 to 79 with COVID-19, enrolled during active disease.

The chain recombines TRBV6-2 or TRBV6-3 with TRBJ2-1; weak D call: TRBD2 (5 bases). This CDR3 is 15 amino acids long. The germline CDR1 and CDR2 sequences are MNHEY and SVGEGT. V was trimmed by 4 bases and J by 8 bases, leaving 18 bases between them. DNA for the CDR3: TGTGCCAGCAGTTTGAAAGCGGACGCATCGGATGAGCAGTTCTTC. It encodes CASSLKADASDEQFF.

The chain carries TRBV5-4 and TRBJ2-7; 9 bases match TRBD1. CDR3 length equals 16 residues. V was clipped by 1 base and J by 6 bases; unmatched bases: 11. Germline assignment: CDR1 SGHNT and CDR2 YYREEE (reference sequence). Here the CDR3 reads CASSLSRDRVVREQYF. The CDR3 coding sequence is TGTGCCAGCAGCTTGTCGCGGGACAGGGTGGTCCGCGAGCAGTACTTC.

The chain carries TRBV27 and TRBJ2-1; 7 bases align to TRBD1. J was trimmed by 3 bases and V by 4 bases; bases with no gene match: 6. The CDR3 covers 15 residues. Germline V gene sequence: CDR1 MNHEY, CDR2 SMNVEV (reference sequence). CDR3 nucleotide sequence: TGTGCCAGCAGTTCACTGGGACAGCACTACAATGAGCAGTTCTTC. Translating gives CASSSLGQHYNEQFF.

V is TRBV28 and J is TRBJ1-5; no clear D gene. Trimming left V 2 bases short and J 0 bases short, with 17 bases between. CDR1 MDHEN and CDR2 SYDVKM come from the germline V gene. The CDR3 is 18 residues long. CDR3 sequence reads: CASSLRSRLRDSNQPQHF. Written as DNA, the CDR3 is TGTGCCAGCAGTTTAAGATCCCGACTTCGCGATAGCAATCAGCCCCAGCATTTT.

The J gene is TRBJ1-2, the V gene TRBV7-2, with TRBD1 matching 7 bases. The ends lost 2 bases at V and 1 base at J; junction bases unmatched: 10. The CDR3 spans 17 residues. The V gene's germline CDR1 is SGHTA and CDR2 FQGNSA. CDR3 region: CASSLKTGQAFNYGYTF. CDR3 DNA: TGTGCCAGCAGCTTAAAAACTGGACAGGCTTTTAACTATGGCTACACCTTC.

V usage is TRBV7-8 and J usage is TRBJ1-5; D gene unclear. CDR3 size: 15 residues. Germline-derived CDR1 and CDR2 are SGHVS and FQNEAQ. V shed 1 base and J shed 6 bases, with 13 bases lying between them. The CDR3 here is CASSLGDTFSQPQHF. The CDR3 bases are TGTGCCAGCAGCTTAGGCGACACGTTTAGTCAGCCCCAGCATTTT.

The V gene is TRBV5-5, the J gene TRBJ2-1; the match to TRBD1 covers 10 bases. CDR3 size: 15 residues. V dropped 4 bases and J dropped 9; count of bases not matched to a gene: 10. Germline V gene sequence: CDR1 SGHKS, CDR2 YYEKEE (reference sequence). The chain's CDR3 is CASSPGTGEYSEQFF. The CDR3, as DNA: TGTGCCAGCAGCCCAGGGACAGGGGAATATAGTGAGCAGTTCTTC.

This clone was recorded a few times. The chain combines TRBV27 with TRBJ2-5; 14 bases are shared with TRBD2. CDR1 MNHEY and CDR2 SMNVEV come from the germline V gene (reference sequence). The junction had 4 bases not matched to a gene; V was cut back by 0 bases and J by 7 bases. This CDR3 has 16 residues. CDR3 bases: TGTGCCAGCAGTTTATCTGGGACTAGCGGGAGCGGGACCCAGTACTTC. This translates into CASSLSGTSGSGTQYF.

The CDR3 bases are TGCGCCAGCAGCGCAACGACAGGGTACTATGGCTACACCTTC. Amino acids: CASSATTGYYGYTF. The chain carries TRBV5-1 and TRBJ1-2; TRBD1 agrees at 7 bases. This CDR3 contains 14 residues. Germline loops: CDR1 SGHRS, CDR2 YFSETQ. Trimming at V came to 4 bases and at J to 3 bases, leaving 6 bases not matched to a gene.

V usage is TRBV5-1 and J usage is TRBJ2-1; a possible D gene is TRBD1 (6 bases). V was clipped by 2 bases and J by 6 bases, with 9 bases between them. CDR3 length: 13 residues. CDR1 is SGHRS, CDR2 YFSETQ, per germline. Here the CDR3 reads CASSFQGTNEQFF. CDR3 bases: TGCGCCAGCAGCTTTCAGGGGACCAATGAGCAGTTCTTC.

The chain is built from TRBV2 and TRBJ1-1; unclear D gene. Looked up from germline, CDR1 is SNHLY and CDR2 is FYNNEI. V lost 7 bases, J lost 10 bases, and 16 bases lay in between. The CDR3 has 12 amino acids. The CDR3 bases are TGTGCCAGCACCCTCGGGGAGGAGTTAGCTTTCTTT. This codes for CASTLGEELAFF.

The CDR3, as DNA: TGTGCCAGCAGCCCGGTGACAGGGCCTGGAAACACCATATATTTT. Translating gives CASSPVTGPGNTIYF. The genes are TRBV4-2 and TRBJ1-3; the match to TRBD1 covers 7 bases. Germline-derived CDR1 and CDR2 are LGHNA and YNFKEQ. This CDR3 is 15 amino acids long. The ends lost 4 bases at V and 2 bases at J; junction bases unmatched: 5.

The J gene is TRBJ1-1, the V gene TRBV7-9; D ambiguous. V lost 4 bases and J 5 bases, leaving 11 bases between the germline ends. Germline V lookup: CDR1 SEHNR, CDR2 FQNEAQ (reference sequence). The CDR3 length is 13 residues. The CDR3 sequence is CASSSQFSTEAFF. Here the CDR3 DNA reads TGTGCCAGCAGCTCCCAGTTCAGTACTGAAGCTTTCTTT.

The chain employs TRBV6-6 and TRBJ1-1, with 8 bases lining up with TRBD1. Looked up from germline, CDR1 is MNHNY and CDR2 is SVGAGI (reference sequence). This CDR3 has 15 amino acids. V shed 2 bases and J 1 base; nucleotides not matched to a gene: 3. The CDR3 reads CASSYPGQGNTEAFF. The CDR3, as DNA: TGTGCCAGCAGTTACCCCGGACAGGGGAACACTGAAGCTTTCTTT.

The V call is TRBV6-4, the J call TRBJ2-3; 8 bases line up with TRBD1. CDR3 length equals 16 residues. Unmatched junction bases numbered 8, after V lost 3 bases and J lost 3 bases. The germline CDR1 and CDR2 sequences are MRHNA and SNTAGT. CDR3 residues: CASSEWGDRRTDTQYF. The CDR3 DNA reads as TGTGCCAGCAGTGAATGGGGGGACAGGAGAACAGATACGCAGTATTTT.

J is TRBJ2-7 and V is TRBV7-2; 9 bases map to TRBD2. Germline V CDR1 and CDR2: SGHTA, FQGNSA. CDR3 length: 16 residues. V lost 5 bases to trimming and J lost 2 bases; unmatched junction nucleotides: 10. The CDR3 is CASSKELAGLAYEQYF. CDR3 DNA sequence: TGTGCCAGCAGCAAAGAACTAGCGGGCTTAGCCTACGAGCAGTACTTC.

The chain joins TRBV30 to TRBJ2-2, with D possibly TRBD2 on 6 matching bases. CDR1 is GTSNPN and CDR2 is SVGIG in the germline V gene (reference sequence). The CDR3 is 15 residues long. Trimming cost V 0 bases and J 7 bases, with 15 bases left between them. CDR3 loop: CAWSVLAKSVGELFF. For the CDR3, the DNA is TGTGCCTGGAGTGTACTAGCTAAATCAGTCGGGGAGCTGTTTTTT.

The CDR3 DNA is TGTGCCAGCAGTGACCGGGACAGGGCCTTCAATTCACCCCTCCACTTT. The encoded protein is CASSDRDRAFNSPLHF. The gene calls are TRBV6-2 or TRBV6-3 and TRBJ1-6; 9 bases line up with TRBD1. The CDR3 is 16 residues long. CDR1 MNHEY and CDR2 SVGEGT come from the germline V gene. The V segment lost 5 bases and the J segment 7 bases; nucleotides outside the gene matches: 9.

This clone occurred once. The chain recombines TRBV19 with TRBJ1-1; 8 nucleotides match TRBD1. In germline, CDR1 is LNHDA, CDR2 SQIVND (reference sequence). Losses at the gene ends were 4 bases for V and 4 bases for J; bases not matched to a gene: 14. The CDR3 sequence is 17 residues long. The CDR3 protein is CASSKTRGQGKATEAFF. In DNA form, the CDR3 reads TGTGCCAGTAGTAAGACCAGAGGACAGGGAAAAGCCACTGAAGCTTTCTTT.

The rearrangement links TRBV6-5 to TRBJ1-6; 10 bases match TRBD1. This CDR3 has 15 amino acids. V lost 2 bases and J lost 6; bases outside the gene matches: 1. Germline CDR1 is MNHEY and CDR2 is SVGAGI. In nucleotides, the CDR3 is TGTGCCAGCAGTTACCGGACAGGGGGTAATTCACCCCTCCACTTT. It encodes CASSYRTGGNSPLHF.

The chain uses TRBV9 and TRBJ2-1, with TRBD2 matching over 10 bases. This CDR3 is 16 amino acids long. The V gene end was trimmed by 3 bases and the J gene end by 2 bases; junction bases not matched to a gene: 5. Germline CDR1 SGDLS, CDR2 YYNGEE. The CDR3 sequence is CASSASGTSAYNEQFF. The CDR3 coding sequence is TGTGCCAGCAGCGCCTCCGGGACTAGCGCCTACAATGAGCAGTTCTTC.

CDR3 DNA: TGTGCCAGTAGTGTGGGGACAGATAATCAGCCCCAGCATTTT. Translation: CASSVGTDNQPQHF. J is TRBJ1-5 and V is TRBV19; 7 positions match TRBD1. The germline V gene has CDR1 LNHDA and CDR2 SQIVND (reference sequence). The CDR3 has 14 residues. The junction had 5 bases not matched to a gene; V was cut back by 5 bases and J by 4 bases.

This chain connects TRBV19 to TRBJ1-5; 11 nucleotides line up with TRBD1. This CDR3 has 13 amino acids. The germline V gene has CDR1 LNHDA and CDR2 SQIVND (reference sequence). J lost 7 bases, V lost 10 bases, and 6 bases had no gene match. CDR3 protein: CATQRDRGQPQHF. In nucleotides, the CDR3 is TGTGCCACCCAAAGGGACAGGGGGCAGCCCCAGCATTTT.

The chain combines TRBV11-2 with TRBJ1-6, with a tentative D call TRBD1 (5 bases). V lost 4 bases, J lost 6 bases, and 25 bases lay in between. The CDR3 spans 19 residues. Germline V gene lookup returns CDR1 SGHAT and CDR2 FQNNGV. For the CDR3, the DNA is TGTGCCAGCAGCTCCCAAGTAGAGTGGTGGGGGGGTGGTAATTCACCCCTCCACTTT. Translated, it gives CASSSQVEWWGGGNSPLHF.

The rearrangement links TRBV7-2 to TRBJ1-5, with a possible D match to TRBD1 (6 bases). The CDR3 totals 14 residues. Germline CDR1 reads SGHTA; CDR2 reads FQGNSA. Trimming removed 5 bases from V and 5 bases from J, with 13 bases in between. CDR3 DNA sequence: TGTGCCAGCAGCCTTAACAGGGCGGATCAGCCCCAGCATTTT. It specifies CASSLNRADQPQHF.

This clone has only a few counts. The J gene is TRBJ1-2, the V gene TRBV29-1; maybe TRBD1 (5 bases). The CDR3 is 13 amino acids. Trimming took off 8 bases at V and 0 bases at J, with 13 bases between the two ends. CDR1 is SQVTM and CDR2 is ANQGSEA in the germline V gene. The CDR3 nucleotides are TGCAGCACCGTAGGGGCAGCTAACTATGGCTACACCTTC. Protein product: CSTVGAANYGYTF.

This clone was counted once. V gene TRBV19 combines with J gene TRBJ2-7; 9 bases match TRBD1. This CDR3 comprises 15 residues. The ends lost 4 bases at V and 5 bases at J; junction bases unmatched: 9. Germline CDR1 LNHDA, CDR2 SQIVND (reference sequence). The chain's CDR3 is CASSRPGQGIDEQYF. The CDR3 DNA is TGTGCCAGTAGTAGACCGGGACAGGGCATCGACGAGCAGTACTTC.

The chain recombines TRBV15 with TRBJ1-2; possibly TRBD1 for D (5 bases). The germline V gene encodes CDR1 LNHNV and CDR2 YYDKDF (reference sequence). The ends were cut back, 5 bases at V and 0 bases at J, with 16 bases in the middle. The CDR3 runs to 16 residues. CDR3 loop: CATSPRVGLSNYGYTF. Here the CDR3 DNA reads TGTGCCACCAGCCCTCGGGTGGGACTCTCTAACTATGGCTACACCTTC. The whole variable domain, remainder taken from reference TRBV15 and TRBJ1-2, is DAMVIQNPRYQVTQFGKPVTLSCSQTLNHNVMYWYQQKSSQAPKLLFHYYDKDFNNEADTPDNFQSRRPNTSFCFLDIRSPGLGDTAMYLCATSPRVGLSNYGYTFGSGTRLTVV.